The subject of this entry is one T cell receptor beta chain. The sample belongs to a study of PD-L1 blockade in urothelial cancer. This CDR3 spans 16 amino acids. Germline CDR1 and CDR2: MDHEN and SYDVKM. V lost 6 bases to trimming and J lost 1 base, with 18 bases between them. The protocol was immunoSEQ multiplex PCR, while the TCRdb copy is restricted to in-frame clones and leaves out a portion. The sample carries 45,000 or so clones, roughly four fifths recorded once. The rearrangement links TRBV28 to TRBJ2-5; no reliable D call. This TCR was recovered from a man aged 70 or older with urothelial cancer. The source material was PBMCs, sampled around atezolizumab (anti-PD-L1) treatment. The CDR3 nucleotides are TGTGCCAGCAGACGACTTAATGAGAGGCCCCAAGAGACCCAGTACTTC. This gives the protein CASRRLNERPQETQYF.